This TCR beta chain was identified in a study of OX40 agonist ivuxolimab in advanced cancers. Study-wide background: Subjects had a mean age of about 65 years, with a range of about 23 to 85; approximately 83% were male. Roughly two fifths of patients had received prior checkpoint inhibitor therapy.

This clone was observed a handful of times. Its matching antigen is unknown. The assay was immunoSEQ multiplex PCR, and TCRdb's table has in-frame clones only and misses some. The repertoire holds tens of thousands of clones, approximately 78% seen once, with roughly 5.4% in the top ten. The CDR3 spans 13 residues. Trimming stripped 0 bases from V and 6 bases from J, with 9 bases between. Germline V gene lookup returns CDR1 GTSNPN and CDR2 SVGIG (reference sequence). Findings and caveats of the study: Among the lowest peripheral clonal expansion occurred in 0.1-3.0 mg/kg partial responders. Blood T cells, both CD4+ and CD8+, expanded clonally by week 6 at 0.1 to 3.0 mg/kg.

This receptor was obtained from an adult with an advanced solid tumor such as melanoma, head and neck, liver or kidney cancer. The chain has TRBV30 and TRBJ1-5; D perhaps matches TRBD1 (6 bases). The source was CD4+ or CD8+ T cells sorted from blood, collected in a trial of the OX40 agonist ivuxolimab. The CDR3 loop is CAWSVLGGQPQHF. The CDR3 DNA is TGTGCCTGGAGTGTACTAGGGGGTCAGCCCCAGCATTTT. Drawing the rest from reference TRBV30 and TRBJ1-5, the complete variable domain is SQTIHQWPATLVQPVGSPLSLECTVEGTSNPNLYWYRQAAGRGLQLLFYSVGIGQISSEVPQNLSASRPQDRQFILSSKKLLLSDSGFYLCAWSVLGGQPQHFGDGTRLSIL.